The 5 T cell receptor beta chains below were found in one sample sequenced in a study of cytomegalovirus exposure and HLA in healthy donors. In the PCR, 60 Vbeta and 13 Jbeta primers were used. Clones were read by immunoSEQ multiplex PCR, and TCRdb kept only the in-frame ones, dropping some. The sample lists 150,000 to 200,000 clones; around 77% were seen once. Sequenced input: PBMCs. The source of these receptors is a female donor in good health and CMV-seronegative.

The DNA of the CDR3 is TGTGCCAGCAGTTTTAACATTGGCTCTGGAAACACCATATATTTT. It is translated as CASSFNIGSGNTIYF. The V gene is TRBV5-4, the J gene TRBJ1-3; D gene ambiguous. Germline V gene lookup returns CDR1 SGHNT and CDR2 YYREEE (reference sequence). Trimming pared 5 bases from V and 0 bases from J, leaving 12 bases between. CDR3 length: 15 amino acids.

This clone was counted once. This rearrangement joins TRBV19 to TRBJ2-1; TRBD2 matches 10 bases. This CDR3 contains 17 residues. V dropped 5 bases and J dropped 2; count of bases not matched to a gene: 9. CDR1 and CDR2 from the germline V gene are LNHDA and SQIVND (reference sequence). The CDR3 bases are TGTGCCAGTAGTCCCCGGTCTAGCGGGGGACCCTACAATGAGCAGTTCTTC. This codes for CASSPRSSGGPYNEQFF.

The chain carries TRBV11-2 and TRBJ2-1, with 8 bases aligning to TRBD2. CDR1 and CDR2 from the germline V gene are SGHAT and FQNNGV. J lost 8 bases, V lost 1 base, and 16 bases had no gene match. The CDR3 sequence is 18 residues long. The CDR3 protein is CASSLVSLQRGTIYEQFF. In nucleotides, the CDR3 is TGTGCCAGCAGCTTAGTAAGCCTCCAGCGGGGGACGATATATGAGCAGTTCTTC.

This clone was counted only a few times. This chain joins TRBV6-1 and TRBJ1-3; D uncertain. CDR3 length: 14 amino acids. Germline CDR1 MNHNS, CDR2 SASEGT. Between the trimmed V and J ends, which lost 5 bases and 3 bases, there was a span of 11 bases. CDR3 in amino acids: CASSTSLIGNTIYF. The CDR3 region has the DNA TGTGCCAGCAGTACAAGTCTTATTGGAAACACCATATATTTT.

This chain uses TRBV19 with TRBJ2-7, with TRBD1 identical over 9 bases. Trimming removed 5 bases from V and 5 bases from J; junction bases left unmatched: 10. CDR1 is LNHDA, CDR2 SQIVND, per germline (reference sequence). The CDR3 runs 15 residues. In nucleotides, the CDR3 is TGTGCCAGTAGTCGTCGGGGACAGGGATATCACGAGCAGTACTTC. This sequence encodes CASSRRGQGYHEQYF.